The rows below give T cell receptor beta chains drawn from one sample of a study of T cell responses to AZD1222 COVID-19 vaccine. Profiling relied on immunoSEQ multiplex PCR, and the TCRdb table lists in-frame clones only, not all of them. There are around 140,000 clones in the sample; 80% to 90% occur only once, and approximately 5.1% lies in the top ten. The material was peripheral blood, obtained on day 0 of AZD1222 vaccination. Receptors originate from an adult in good health. Both conserved end residues are part of each CDR3. The D gene is left open where the match is weak. The size entry is marked missing in some rows and otherwise reads once, few, many or a size class.

TRBV10-2	15	.	.	TRBJ2-7	CASSESGDFIYEQYF	TGCGCCAGCAGTGAGTCAGGGGATTTTATCTACGAGCAGTACTTC
TRBV28	14	.	.	TRBJ2-5	CASIKGAGLETQYF	TGTGCCAGCATAAAAGGGGCTGGTTTGGAGACCCAGTACTTC
TRBV5-1	13	once	TRBD1	TRBJ1-2	CASATGERYGYTF	TGCGCCAGTGCGACAGGGGAACGATATGGCTACACCTTC
TRBV3-1/TRBV3-2	13	.	TRBD1	TRBJ1-5	CASSRQGAQPQHF	TGTGCCAGCAGCCGCCAGGGGGCTCAGCCCCAGCATTTT
TRBV28	12	.	.	TRBJ1-2	CASRLANYGYTF	TGTGCCAGCAGGCTCGCTAACTATGGCTACACCTTC
TRBV6-5	13	.	.	TRBJ1-1	CASSNYRDTEAFF	TGTGCCAGCAGTAACTACAGAGACACTGAAGCTTTCTTT
TRBV4-3	16	.	TRBD2	TRBJ2-1	CASSQDIRTSENEQFF	TGCGCCAGCAGCCAAGATATTAGGACTAGCGAAAATGAGCAGTTCTTC
TRBV20-1	11	once	.	TRBJ2-1	CSARSPREQFF	TGCAGTGCTAGATCCCCTAGGGAGCAGTTCTTC
TRBV19	17	.	.	TRBJ1-3	CASSRFVYQGTGNTIYF	TGTGCCAGTAGTAGATTCGTGTACCAGGGAACTGGAAACACCATATATTTT
TRBV4-1	14	.	.	TRBJ1-2	CASSQVEVFYGYTF	TGCGCCAGCAGCCAAGTAGAAGTGTTCTATGGCTACACCTTC
TRBV7-9	14	once	TRBD1	TRBJ2-3	CASSFTGGADTQYF	TGTGCCAGCAGCTTTACAGGGGGCGCGGATACGCAGTATTTT
TRBV5-1	13	.	TRBD2	TRBJ2-5	CASSPGDYETQYF	TGCGCCAGCAGCCCGGGGGACTATGAGACCCAGTACTTC
TRBV28	12	.	.	TRBJ1-2	CASTSGPNGYTF	TGTGCCAGCACCTCGGGGCCTAACGGCTACACCTTC
TRBV7-2	15	.	.	TRBJ2-1	CASIAGTVSYNEQFF	TGTGCCAGCATTGCGGGGACTGTCTCCTACAATGAGCAGTTCTTC
TRBV5-1	15	.	TRBD1	TRBJ2-3	CASSRDRQGLDTQYF	TGCGCCAGCAGCCGCGACCGACAGGGGTTAGATACGCAGTATTTT
TRBV11-3	13	.	TRBD1	TRBJ2-1	CASSWDRDNEQFF	TGTGCCAGCAGCTGGGACAGGGACAATGAGCAGTTCTTC
TRBV28	18	.	TRBD1	TRBJ2-2	CASSPGTVTGVGSGELFF	TGTGCCAGCAGTCCAGGGACCGTCACAGGGGTGGGCAGCGGGGAGCTGTTTTTT
TRBV2	17	.	.	TRBJ2-3	CASTLRRQGGRTDTQYF	TGTGCCAGCACCCTCCGGCGGCAGGGAGGACGCACAGATACGCAGTATTTT
TRBV2	15	.	.	TRBJ2-3	CASRKLVSSTDTQYF	TGTGCCAGCAGGAAACTAGTGTCTTCCACAGATACGCAGTATTTT
TRBV6-5	15	few	.	TRBJ2-2	CASSPGVGRTGELFF	TGTGCCAGCAGCCCGGGGGTAGGGAGGACCGGGGAGCTGTTTTTT
TRBV3-1/TRBV3-2	15	.	TRBD1	TRBJ1-5	CASSPTGGLAQPQHF	TGTGCCAGCAGCCCGACAGGGGGATTGGCCCAGCCCCAGCATTTT
TRBV6-1	11	.	.	TRBJ2-7	CASSEPTLQYF	TGTGCCAGCAGTGAACCCACCCTTCAGTACTTC
TRBV4-3	18	.	TRBD1	TRBJ2-2	CASSQVTGGKVDTGELFF	TGCGCCAGCAGCCAAGTCACAGGGGGCAAGGTGGACACCGGGGAGCTGTTTTTT
TRBV5-4	12	.	.	TRBJ1-2	CASSFPNYGYTF	TGTGCCAGCAGCTTCCCTAACTATGGCTACACCTTC
TRBV25-1	18	.	TRBD1	TRBJ1-4	CASSEYLGPGQGDEKLFF	TGTGCCAGCAGTGAATATCTTGGTCCGGGACAGGGTGATGAGAAACTGTTTTTT
TRBV4-1	15	.	TRBD2	TRBJ2-7	CASSQVVAGAYEQYF	TGCGCCAGCAGCCAAGTGGTGGCGGGAGCCTACGAGCAGTACTTC
TRBV2	14	.	TRBD2	TRBJ2-5	CASSVSGARETQYF	TGTGCCAGCAGTGTTAGCGGGGCTAGAGAGACCCAGTACTTC
TRBV5-1	10	.	.	TRBJ2-5	CASGGETQYF	TGCGCCAGCGGGGGAGAGACCCAGTACTTC
TRBV9	15	.	.	TRBJ1-3	CASSVDPGEGNTIYF	TGTGCCAGCAGCGTAGATCCGGGTGAAGGAAACACCATATATTTT
TRBV11-2	19	few	.	TRBJ2-3	CASSPRAGKAGQNTDTQYF	TGTGCCAGCAGCCCTCGAGCCGGAAAAGCGGGACAGAACACAGATACGCAGTATTTT
TRBV7-2	14	.	.	TRBJ2-2	CASRLTANTGELFF	TGTGCCAGCAGACTGACAGCGAACACCGGGGAGCTGTTTTTT
TRBV19	16	.	.	TRBJ1-5	CASSIDLGSSNQPQHF	TGTGCCAGTAGTATAGATCTGGGCAGCTCCAATCAGCCCCAGCATTTT
TRBV9	16	.	TRBD1	TRBJ2-3	CASSASTGISTDTQYF	TGTGCCAGCAGCGCCTCGACAGGGATTAGCACAGATACGCAGTATTTT
TRBV7-3	15	.	TRBD2	TRBJ2-5	CASSLQAGSVETQYF	TGTGCCAGCAGCTTACAAGCGGGATCGGTGGAGACCCAGTACTTC
TRBV2	14	few	TRBD2	TRBJ2-7	CASRGGLAEYEQYF	TGTGCCAGCAGAGGTGGACTAGCGGAATACGAGCAGTACTTC
TRBV6-2/TRBV6-3	16	.	TRBD2	TRBJ2-1	CASSYGTSGDYNEQFF	TGTGCCAGCAGTTACGGGACTAGCGGAGACTACAATGAGCAGTTCTTC
TRBV7-9	18	medium-sized	TRBD1	TRBJ1-6	CASSWETGAEEPNSPLHF	TGTGCCAGCAGCTGGGAAACAGGGGCCGAAGAGCCGAATTCACCCCTCCACTTT
TRBV29-1	12	.	.	TRBJ1-2	CSVEGAIAGYTF	TGCAGCGTTGAGGGGGCCATTGCTGGCTACACCTTC
TRBV7-3	13	.	TRBD1	TRBJ1-1	CASSLDRDTEAFF	TGTGCCAGCAGCCTAGACAGGGACACTGAAGCTTTCTTT
TRBV24-1	12	.	.	TRBJ1-5	CVTWGGGQPQHF	TGTGTCACTTGGGGGGGCGGGCAGCCCCAGCATTTT
TRBV2	15	.	.	TRBJ1-2	CASILDGGANYGYTF	TGTGCCAGCATTCTGGACGGCGGCGCTAACTATGGCTACACCTTC
TRBV7-8	19	.	TRBD2	TRBJ2-1	CASLRGTGGLAGGHNEQFF	TGTGCCAGCCTCCGGGGGACAGGGGGACTAGCGGGAGGCCACAATGAGCAGTTCTTC
TRBV7-2	13	.	TRBD2	TRBJ2-7	CASSFASGNEQYF	TGTGCCAGCAGCTTCGCTAGCGGGAACGAGCAGTACTTC
TRBV4-1	16	.	TRBD1	TRBJ1-5	CASSQVQQTGDQPQHF	TGCGCCAGCAGCCAAGTCCAGCAAACAGGGGATCAGCCCCAGCATTTT
TRBV30	13	.	TRBD1	TRBJ1-5	CAWTGTGNQPQHF	TGTGCCTGGACCGGGACAGGGAACCAGCCCCAGCATTTT
TRBV7-2	14	.	.	TRBJ2-3	CASSPRGATDTQYF	TGTGCCAGCAGCCCCCGGGGGGCCACAGATACGCAGTATTTT